What follows are 30 T cell receptor beta chains derived from one specimen sequenced in a study of Graves' ophthalmopathy and Graves' hyperthyroidism. From RNA, the CDR3 regions of TCR beta chains were amplified and sequenced. HTBI primers served in a first-round RT-PCR, which a second-round multiplex PCR followed. TCRdb reanalysed the multiplex PCR reads using MiXCR and keeps one entry per CDR3 protein. The sample lists 400,000 to 500,000 distinct CDR3 sequences, around 21% occurring once. What was sequenced was peripheral blood. The receptors were sampled from a woman younger than 35 with stable Graves' hyperthyroidism.

This clonotype occurred many times. The chain carries TRBV2 and TRBJ2-5, with unresolved D. The V end was cut by 2 bases, the J end by 5 bases, with 6 bases between. The CDR3 totals 12 residues. Germline V gene data show CDR1 as SNHLY and CDR2 as FYNNEI. CDR3 sequence: CASSEFEETQYF. Written as DNA, the CDR3 is TGTGCCAGCAGTGAATTCGAGGAGACCCAGTACTTC. Combining the CDR3 with reference TRBV2 and TRBJ2-5 gives the whole variable domain EPEVTQTPSHQVTQMGQEVILRCVPISNHLYFYWYRQILGQKVEFLVSFYNNEISEKSEIFDDQFSVERPDGSNFTLKIRSTKLEDSAMYFCASSEFEETQYFGPGTRLLVL.

This clonotype has at least ten counts. A junction end diverges from the germline sequence, so it may reflect a read error. This chain uses TRBV7-8 with TRBJ1-5; D is possibly TRBD1 (5 bases). CDR3 length: 14 residues. Germline assignment: CDR1 SGHVS and CDR2 FQNEAQ. CDR3 residues: CASRLGASNQPQHF. CDR3 bases: TGTGCCAGCAGGTTAGGGGCTAGCAATCAGCCCCAGCATTTT. Combining the CDR3 with reference TRBV7-8 and TRBJ1-5 gives the whole variable domain GAGVSQSPRYKVAKRGQDVALRCDPISGHVSLFWYQQALGQGPEFLTYFQNEAQLDKSGLPSDRFFAERPEGSVSTLKIQRTQQEDSAVYLCASRLGASNQPQHFGDGTRLSIL.

This clonotype was observed at least ten times. The CDR3 region is CASSPATGATGTEAFF. CDR3 in DNA: TGTGCCAGCTCACCGGCGACAGGGGCTACGGGGACTGAAGCTTTCTTT. The rearrangement links TRBV18 to TRBJ1-1, with 8 bases identical to TRBD1. V lost 3 bases to trimming and J lost 5 bases; unmatched junction nucleotides: 11. Germline assignment: CDR1 KGHSH and CDR2 LQKENI. The CDR3 loop spans 16 amino acids.

This clonotype was seen ten or more times. The gene calls are TRBV25-1 and TRBJ2-5, with 7 bases aligning to TRBD1. The germline gives CDR1 MGHDK, CDR2 SYGVNS. V gave up 4 bases and J gave up 1 base; unmatched junction bases: 18. CDR3 length: 19 amino acids. The CDR3 bases are TGTGCCAGCAGTGGATTGGGGGCACCGGGACAGCTACCCCAAGAGACCCAGTACTTC. It codes for CASSGLGAPGQLPQETQYF.

The rearrangement uses TRBV30 and TRBJ2-2; perhaps TRBD2 as D (6 bases). Germline V gene sequence: CDR1 GTSNPN, CDR2 SVGIG (reference sequence). The CDR3 has 13 amino acids. V lost 5 bases and J lost 6, with 13 bases in between. CDR3 protein: CAWGRRAAGELFF. DNA of the CDR3: TGTGCCTGGGGGAGGAGGGCCGCCGGGGAGCTGTTTTTT.

This clonotype was observed a handful of times. V is TRBV11-2 and J is TRBJ2-4, with D perhaps TRBD1 (5 bases). CDR3 size: 13 residues. The V gene lost 6 bases and the J gene lost 7 bases, with 13 bases spanning the gap. Looked up from germline, CDR1 is SGHAT and CDR2 is FQNNGV. CDR3 sequence reads: CASSTSGFNIQYF. The CDR3 DNA follows: TGTGCCAGCAGTACTTCAGGGTTCAACATTCAGTACTTC.

The sample holds many counts of this clonotype. The V gene is TRBV12-3 or TRBV12-4, the J gene TRBJ1-1; TRBD1 matches 11 bases. Germline trimming cut 3 bases from V and 6 bases from J; bases unmatched to any gene: 3. This CDR3 has 14 amino acids. CDR3 nucleotides: TGTGCCAGCAGTTTCTTGGGACAGGGGGCTGAAGCTTTCTTT. Residues: CASSFLGQGAEAFF.

The table lists this clonotype with many counts. The chain uses TRBV7-3 and TRBJ1-2; TRBD1 matches at 7 bases. CDR1 SGHTA and CDR2 FQGTGA come from the germline V gene. CDR3 length equals 14 residues. Germline trimming cut 2 bases from V and 6 bases from J; bases unmatched to any gene: 6. CDR3 sequence reads: CASSLYPGGNGYTF. CDR3 coding DNA: TGTGCCAGCAGCTTATACCCAGGGGGGAATGGCTACACCTTC.

Note on this clonotype: A read error may be the cause here, since a much bigger clone is one base away. This CDR3 fails to terminate in the conserved phenylalanine or tryptophan, so it likely reflects a read error. V and J are TRBV7-2 and TRBJ2-2; 10 nucleotides align to TRBD2. The trim removed 3 bases at V and 4 bases at J, leaving 2 bases unmatched. This CDR3 region has 15 residues. Germline V gene sequence: CDR1 SGHTA, CDR2 FQGNSA. In DNA form, the CDR3 reads TGTGCCAGCAGCTTTAGCGGGAGGTCCACCGGGGAGCTGTTTTTG. Translation: CASSFSGRSTGELFL.

V usage is TRBV6-2 or TRBV6-3 and J usage is TRBJ1-5, with 7 bases that match TRBD1. The J segment lost 1 base and the V segment lost 0 bases, leaving 3 bases of the junction unmatched. There are 16 residues in the CDR3. Germline-derived CDR1 and CDR2 are MNHEY and SVGEGT. The CDR3 spells CASSYSVQGSNQPQHF. The CDR3 DNA sequence: TGTGCCAGCAGTTACTCGGTACAGGGGAGCAATCAGCCCCAGCATTTT.

The chain couples TRBV5-5 to TRBJ1-1; weak D call: TRBD1 (5 bases). The CDR3 loop spans 15 amino acids. CDR1 is SGHKS, CDR2 YYEKEE, per germline (reference sequence). With 2 bases removed from V and 1 base from J, the gap between germline ends came to 12 bases. CDR3 coding DNA: TGTGCCAGCAGCTTCCCGGGACGGAAGAACACTGAAGCTTTCTTT. It specifies CASSFPGRKNTEAFF.

The table lists this clonotype with many counts. The chain has TRBV6-5 and TRBJ1-1, with D unclear. Looked up from germline, CDR1 is MNHEY and CDR2 is SVGAGI. V lost 5 bases, J lost 1 base, and 8 bases lay in between. This CDR3 region has 13 residues. CDR3 region: CASSPTENTEAFF. The CDR3 DNA reads TGTGCCAGCAGTCCTACTGAGAACACTGAAGCTTTCTTT.

There are many counts of this clonotype. The rearrangement joins TRBV2 to TRBJ2-5, with no clear D. The CDR3 has 13 amino acids. Trimming shortened V by 4 bases and J by 4 bases, and 10 bases separated the two germline ends. Germline values: CDR1 SNHLY, CDR2 FYNNEI. As DNA, the CDR3 is TGTGCCAGCAGTGTTTTGGCCCGAGAGACCCAGTACTTC. This codes for CASSVLARETQYF. The full variable domain, in which reference TRBV2 and TRBJ2-5 provide the parts outside the CDR3, is EPEVTQTPSHQVTQMGQEVILRCVPISNHLYFYWYRQILGQKVEFLVSFYNNEISEKSEIFDDQFSVERPDGSNFTLKIRSTKLEDSAMYFCASSVLARETQYFGPGTRLLVL.

This sequence joins TRBV2 and TRBJ2-2; 9 bases are a match to TRBD1. CDR3 size: 16 residues. J gave up 5 bases and V 3 bases, and 7 bases lay outside the gene matches. The germline V gene encodes CDR1 SNHLY and CDR2 FYNNEI. The CDR3 DNA reads TGTGCCAGCAGTGATGGAGACAGGGGGAGGACCGGGGAGCTGTTTTTT. Its protein is CASSDGDRGRTGELFF.

Turning to this clonotype: The junction differs from germline at one of its ends, possibly a read error. The genes are TRBV6-1 and TRBJ1-1, with D uncertain. CDR3 length: 13 residues. Germline assignment: CDR1 MNHNS and CDR2 SASEGT. The DNA for the CDR3 is TGTGCCAGCAGTGAGGTAATGAACACTGATGCTTTCTTT. Protein product: CASSEVMNTDAFF.

This clonotype showed up many times. This CDR3 reads CASSLFWGPNQPQHF. The CDR3 region has the DNA TGTGCCAGCAGTTTATTCTGGGGGCCCAATCAGCCCCAGCATTTT. J is TRBJ1-5 and V is TRBV27; maybe TRBD1 (6 bases). Trimming removed 1 base at V and 3 bases at J, with 10 bases between. CDR3 length: 15 residues. The germline gives CDR1 MNHEY, CDR2 SMNVEV (reference sequence).

This clonotype was seen at least ten times. One base away lies a much larger clone, so this may be a sequencing read error. CDR3 in amino acids: CASSGTGVNIKYF. The CDR3 DNA follows: TGTGCCAGCAGTGGGACAGGGGTTAACATTAAGTACTTC. V gene TRBV2 combines with J gene TRBJ2-4; TRBD1 matches at 9 bases. Per germline, CDR1 SNHLY and CDR2 FYNNEI. CDR3 length equals 13 residues.

This clonotype showed up many times. V is TRBV28 and J is TRBJ2-5, with 9 bases matching TRBD2. CDR1 MDHEN and CDR2 SYDVKM come from the germline V gene. With V trimmed by 4 bases and J by 2 bases, 8 bases remained unmatched. The CDR3 extends over 16 amino acids. The CDR3, as DNA: TGTGCCAGCAGTTCTCCCCGTCTAGCGGGACAAGAGACCCAGTACTTC. As protein: CASSSPRLAGQETQYF.

The chain employs TRBV5-1 and TRBJ2-3; TRBD1 matches at 9 bases. J gave up 4 bases and V 3 bases, and 3 bases lay outside the gene matches. CDR1 SGHRS and CDR2 YFSETQ come from the germline V gene. The CDR3 extends over 14 amino acids. The CDR3 loop reads CASSSGTGPDTQYF. The CDR3 DNA follows: TGCGCCAGCAGCTCGGGGACAGGGCCAGATACGCAGTATTTT.

This clonotype was counted many times. V usage is TRBV12-3 or TRBV12-4 and J usage is TRBJ1-5, with D unclear. The CDR3 runs 14 residues. V lost 3 bases and J 1 base, leaving 7 bases between the germline ends. CDR3 protein: CASSFGGSNQPQHF. The CDR3 DNA reads as TGTGCCAGCAGTTTCGGTGGGAGCAATCAGCCCCAGCATTTT.

The rearrangement links TRBV30 to TRBJ2-5; D may correspond to TRBD1 or TRBD2 (6 bases each). Germline V gives CDR1 GTSNPN, CDR2 SVGIG (reference sequence). The CDR3 spans 14 residues. Trimming took 0 bases from V and 4 from J, leaving 12 bases between them. CDR3 DNA: TGTGCCTGGAGTGTACCGGGGGCCGGAGAGACCCAGTACTTC. Its translation: CAWSVPGAGETQYF.

This clonotype has ten or more counts. The chain uses TRBV6-5 and TRBJ2-5; 8 bases fit TRBD1. V gave up 6 bases and J gave up 4 bases; unmatched junction bases: 10. The CDR3 is 15 amino acids. Germline CDR1 is MNHEY and CDR2 is SVGAGI. CDR3 protein: CASSLDPGQGETQYF. In DNA form, the CDR3 reads TGTGCCAGCAGCCTAGACCCCGGACAGGGAGAGACCCAGTACTTC.

In its sample, this clonotype was seen many times. The chain joins TRBV10-3 to TRBJ2-7; maybe TRBD2 (7 bases). Germline values: CDR1 ENHRY, CDR2 SYGVKD. V lost 3 bases and J 4 bases, leaving 13 bases between the germline ends. The CDR3 spans 14 residues. The CDR3 protein is CAISDKRDIYEQYF. In DNA, the CDR3 is TGTGCCATCAGTGATAAGCGGGACATATACGAGCAGTACTTC.

This clonotype was seen ten or more times. The rearrangement joins TRBV20-1 to TRBJ1-6; the match to TRBD1 covers 9 bases. The CDR3 runs 14 residues. Losses at the gene ends were 6 bases for V and 4 bases for J; bases not matched to a gene: 4. Per the germline V gene, CDR1 is DFQATT and CDR2 is SNEGSKA (reference sequence). Here the CDR3 DNA reads TGCAGTGCGGGGGGACAGGGTTATAATTCACCCCTCCACTTT. Translation gives CSAGGQGYNSPLHF.

In this sample, this clonotype turned up many times. The chain has TRBV6-5 and TRBJ2-7; D is perhaps TRBD2 (5 bases). Germline CDR1 MNHEY, CDR2 SVGAGI. CDR3 length: 13 residues. The ends were cut back, 7 bases at V and 6 bases at J, with 16 bases in the middle. The CDR3, as DNA: TGTGCCAGCAAAGGGAGCGTCTCGTCCGAGCAGTACTTC. Encoded protein: CASKGSVSSEQYF.

This clonotype showed up many times. This chain links TRBV20-1 with TRBJ2-7; tentatively, D is TRBD2 (6 bases). Germline CDR1 and CDR2: DFQATT and SNEGSKA (reference sequence). The CDR3 is 15 residues long. V was clipped by 0 bases and J by 2 bases, with 14 bases between them. The CDR3 DNA reads TGCAGTGCTAGAGAATTAGCGGAGGCCGCCTACGAGCAGTACTTC. The encoded protein is CSARELAEAAYEQYF.

The sample holds many counts of this clonotype. The rearrangement links TRBV28 to TRBJ2-6; D remains unclear. Germline values: CDR1 MDHEN, CDR2 SYDVKM. V gave up 4 bases and J gave up 0 bases, with 13 bases separating them. This CDR3 contains 17 residues. CDR3 protein: CASSSSPHYSGANVLTF. The CDR3, as DNA: TGTGCCAGCAGTTCGAGCCCACATTACTCTGGGGCCAACGTCCTGACTTTC.

This clonotype occurred many times. This rearrangement joins TRBV2 to TRBJ2-7, with no clear D. CDR3 length: 12 residues. CDR1 and CDR2 (germline): SNHLY, FYNNEI. V was clipped by 5 bases and J by 5 bases, with 10 bases between them. CDR3 amino acids: CASSTRPHEQYF. CDR3 DNA sequence: TGTGCCAGCAGTACCCGGCCCCACGAGCAGTACTTC.

Ten or more counts support this clonotype. This rearrangement joins TRBV11-1 to TRBJ2-2, with TRBD1 matching 9 bases. After removal of 5 bases from V and 6 bases from J, the junction contained 7 bases not matched to a gene. Per germline, CDR1 SGHAT and CDR2 FQDESV (reference sequence). The CDR3 extends over 15 amino acids. The CDR3 sequence is CASSLRQGDAGELFF. CDR3 coding DNA: TGTGCCAGCAGCCTCCGACAGGGGGACGCCGGGGAGCTGTTTTTT. The full variable domain, rest sourced from reference TRBV11-1 and TRBJ2-2, is EAEVAQSPRYKITEKSQAVAFWCDPISGHATLYWYRQILGQGPELLVQFQDESVVDDSQLPKDRFSAERLKGVDSTLKIQPAELGDSAMYLCASSLRQGDAGELFFGEGSRLTVL.

The sample holds many counts of this clonotype. This chain uses TRBV2 with TRBJ2-5, with D perhaps matching TRBD1 or TRBD2 (6 bases each). CDR1 SNHLY and CDR2 FYNNEI come from the germline V gene. Trimming shortened V by 3 bases and J by 4 bases, and 15 bases separated the two germline ends. The CDR3 runs to 15 residues. CDR3 nucleotide sequence: TGTGCCAGCAGTGATACGGGGGCTGGACCAGAGACCCAGTACTTC. Protein product: CASSDTGAGPETQYF.